This TCR beta chain was retrieved from a study of blood T cell repertoires in COVID-19. The wider study: COVID-19 samples collected from the United States, Italy and Spain covered acute and convalescent phases. PBMCs, B-cell-depleted T cells, or T cells were the source of the cDNA or gDNA that made up the material.

This table comes from immunoSEQ multiplex PCR, and its TCRdb copy is limited to in-frame clones, with some not included. The table records some 130,000 clones, about 85% of them present only once. The CDR3 totals 16 residues. The V segment lost 5 bases and the J segment 0 bases; nucleotides outside the gene matches: 7. Germline CDR1 SGHDT, CDR2 YYEEEE. The source of this sequence is a man aged 35 to 55 with active or convalescent COVID-19. This chain uses TRBV5-6 with TRBJ2-3, with 9 nucleotides matching TRBD1. Sequences were obtained from peripheral blood. The CDR3 spells CASRGGDRVSTDTQYF. The CDR3 coding sequence is TGTGCCAGCAGGGGAGGGGACAGGGTGAGCACAGATACGCAGTATTTT. Based on the CDR3 plus reference TRBV5-6 and TRBJ2-3, the full variable domain is DAGVTQSPTHLIKTRGQQVTLRCSPKSGHDTVSWYQQALGQGPQFIFQYYEEEERQRGNFPDRFSGHQFPNYSSELNVNALLLGDSALYLCASRGGDRVSTDTQYFGPGTRLTVL.